This T cell receptor beta chain was identified in a study of early T cells in non-severe SARS-CoV-2 infection. Overall study context: From unsorted whole blood, bulk RNA was sequenced, and the chains remained unpaired.

TCRdb re-called the 5' RACE reads through MiXCR, storing one row per CDR3 protein. The table has 40,000 or so distinct CDR3 sequences, about 9.9% seen once. The germline V gene encodes CDR1 MDHEN and CDR2 SYDVKM. V lost 3 bases and J lost 6; bases outside the gene matches: 9. The CDR3 is 17 amino acids. This clonotype has just a few counts. The receptor was derived from an adult who was a healthcare worker with PCR-confirmed SARS-CoV-2 infection or an uninfected control (not recorded which). The sample taken for sequencing was whole blood. The rearrangement uses TRBV28 and TRBJ2-3; 13 nucleotides line up with TRBD2. The CDR3 loop is CASSLEGLAGYYDTQYF. In nucleotides, the CDR3 is TGTGCCAGCAGTTTGGAGGGACTAGCGGGATATTACGATACGCAGTATTTT.